The clone carrying this T cell receptor beta chain was picked up many times. This CDR3 comprises 16 residues. Germline CDR1 and CDR2: SGHTA and FQGNSA. The V gene end was trimmed by 3 bases and the J gene end by 5 bases; junction bases not matched to a gene: 8. The authors made TCR cDNA by 5'RACE template switching, adding a universal primer site and UMIs. TCRdb re-called the 5' RACE reads through MiXCR, storing one row per CDR3 protein. The top ten hold more than 20% of the sample, which has under 55,000 distinct CDR3 sequences, more than 6.5% seen once. This record belongs to a study of T cells after yellow fever vaccination. Study background: Preparation of the low-cell-number fractions used SMART-Seq v4 Ultra Low Input.

Study outcomes and limitations: Abundant clonotypes from the bulk population could contaminate FACS-sorted repertoires. Compared with primary, the secondary response was weaker and peaked at day 5, not 15.

The genes are TRBV7-2 and TRBJ2-2; TRBD1 aligns across 8 bases. This TCR was recovered from a man aged 18-30 years who received the YFV17D yellow fever vaccine. The sample consisted of CD8+ T cells not binding an NS4B(214-222) dextramer, sorted from PBMCs, taken 45 days after the first yellow fever vaccination. The CDR3 DNA follows: TGTGCCAGCAGCTTCGACAGGGGCCAAGGAACCGGGGAGCTGTTTTTT. Protein sequence: CASSFDRGQGTGELFF.